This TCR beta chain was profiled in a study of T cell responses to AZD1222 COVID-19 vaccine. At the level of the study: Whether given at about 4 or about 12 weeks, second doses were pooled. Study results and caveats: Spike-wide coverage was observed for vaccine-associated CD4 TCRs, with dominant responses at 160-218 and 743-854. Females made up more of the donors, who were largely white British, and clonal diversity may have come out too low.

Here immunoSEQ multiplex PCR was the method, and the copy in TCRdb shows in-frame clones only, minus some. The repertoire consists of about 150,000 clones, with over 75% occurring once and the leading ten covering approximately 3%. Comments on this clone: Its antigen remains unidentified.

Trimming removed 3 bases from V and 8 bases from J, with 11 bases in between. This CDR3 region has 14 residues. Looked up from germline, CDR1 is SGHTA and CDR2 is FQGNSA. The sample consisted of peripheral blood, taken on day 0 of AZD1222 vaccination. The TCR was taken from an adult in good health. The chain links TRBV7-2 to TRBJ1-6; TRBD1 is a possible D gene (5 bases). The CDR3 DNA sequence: TGTGCCAGCAGCTTGCAGGGTGCACATTCACCCCTCCACTTT. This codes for CASSLQGAHSPLHF.